This T cell receptor beta chain was documented in a study of shared clonotypes between healthy human individuals. Study-wide background: Each donor contributed plates that comprised three CD4 naive, three CD4 memory, two CD8 naive and one CD8 memory.

The authors ran the assay at deep level. Libraries were prepared by immunoSEQ multiplex PCR; TCRdb keeps only in-frame clonotypes and omits some of them. Among roughly 1,100,000 clones listed, 60% to 80% were seen once. The germline gives CDR1 SGHRS, CDR2 YFSETQ. The CDR3 loop spans 13 amino acids. The ends were cut back, 2 bases at V and 2 bases at J, with 7 bases in the middle. This chain uses TRBV5-1 with TRBJ1-2; D gene ambiguous. The source is a man younger than 30 in good health. Sequenced: memory CD4+ T cells sorted from blood. Subset of the sample: CD45RA-negative fraction. Here the CDR3 reads CASSFDTNYGYTF. The DNA of the CDR3 is TGCGCCAGCAGCTTTGACACCAACTATGGCTACACCTTC.